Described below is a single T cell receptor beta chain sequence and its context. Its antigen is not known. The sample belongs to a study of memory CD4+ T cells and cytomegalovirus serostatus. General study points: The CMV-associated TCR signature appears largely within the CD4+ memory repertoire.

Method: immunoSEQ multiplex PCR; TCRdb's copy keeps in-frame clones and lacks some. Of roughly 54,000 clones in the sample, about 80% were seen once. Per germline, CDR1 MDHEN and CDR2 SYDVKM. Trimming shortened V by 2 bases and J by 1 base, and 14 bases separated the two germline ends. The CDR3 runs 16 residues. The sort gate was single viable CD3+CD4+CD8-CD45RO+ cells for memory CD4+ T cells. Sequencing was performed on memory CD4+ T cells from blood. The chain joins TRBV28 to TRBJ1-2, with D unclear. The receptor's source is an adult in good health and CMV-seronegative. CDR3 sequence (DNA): TGTGCCAGCAGTTTAGGGTCAGCTACTTTTAACTATGGCTACACCTTC. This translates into CASSLGSATFNYGYTF.